This TCR beta chain was retrieved from a study of T-cell memory formation after mild COVID-19. TCRalpha and TCRbeta libraries used 5'RACE with constant-segment primers and UMIs. In TCRdb, the 5' RACE reads were re-called with MiXCR into one record per CDR3 protein. Here the sample spans fewer than 650,000 distinct CDR3 sequences, 15% to 20% being singletons. Study findings and constraints: Among clones contracting day 15 to 85, CD4/CD8 was balanced, whereas later expanders leaned CD4+. Shrinking CD4+ clones resided mostly in CM and EM, and CD8+ ones in EMRA.

This clonotype has only a few counts. Its antigen is unidentified. This CDR3 spans 14 amino acids. V gave up 5 bases and J gave up 1 base, with 9 bases separating them. From germline, CDR1 is LNHDA and CDR2 SQIVND (reference sequence). The V call is TRBV19, the J call TRBJ1-5, with a possible D match to TRBD1 (5 bases). The source is an adult woman who had mild COVID-19 (a few samples of this study predate the infection). Cell type and time point are not known. The source material was PBMCs or a T cell subset sorted from them (not recorded which). The CDR3 DNA follows: TGTGCCAGTAGTGCCCGGGACAGCAATCAGCCCCAGCATTTT. Its protein is CASSARDSNQPQHF.